Below, 31 T cell receptor beta chains from the same sample are listed, as sequenced in a study of graft-versus-host responses after intestinal transplantation. No antigen has been identified for these receptors. Profiling relied on immunoSEQ multiplex PCR, and the TCRdb table lists in-frame clones only, not all of them. The profile shows about 110,000 clones, around 93% of them singletons. Sequences were derived from unstimulated CD8+ T cells sorted from spleen or lymph node cells, sampled before intestinal transplant. These receptor sequences come from a human donor who received an intestinal transplant.

The chain combines TRBV5-6 with TRBJ2-5; no definite D call. The CDR3 length is 15 residues. Trimming took 0 bases from V and 0 from J, leaving 9 bases between them. Germline CDR1 is SGHDT and CDR2 is YYEEEE. The CDR3 DNA follows: TGTGCCAGCAGCTTGGAAGGAGAAAACCAAGAGACCCAGTACTTC. As protein: CASSLEGENQETQYF.

V usage is TRBV27 and J usage is TRBJ2-1; tentative D call: TRBD2 (5 bases). The CDR3 runs 13 residues. V lost 1 base and J lost 12, with 13 bases in between. Germline V CDR1 and CDR2: MNHEY, SMNVEV (reference sequence). The CDR3, as DNA: TGTGCCAGCAGTTTATACGGACTGCCGCCGCAGTTCTTC. This sequence encodes CASSLYGLPPQFF.

This clone showed up just once. The rearrangement joins TRBV2 to TRBJ1-1, with no clear D. V was clipped by 6 bases and J by 0 bases, with 8 bases between them. The CDR3 loop spans 13 amino acids. The germline gives CDR1 SNHLY, CDR2 FYNNEI. CDR3 region: CASRTDVNTEAFF. The CDR3 coding sequence is TGTGCCAGCAGGACTGATGTGAACACTGAAGCTTTCTTT. Variable domain in full (rest from reference TRBV2 and TRBJ1-1): EPEVTQTPSHQVTQMGQEVILRCVPISNHLYFYWYRQILGQKVEFLVSFYNNEISEKSEIFDDQFSVERPDGSNFTLKIRSTKLEDSAMYFCASRTDVNTEAFFGQGTRLTVV.

This clone appeared a single time. The J gene is TRBJ2-1, the V gene TRBV5-6; the match to TRBD1 covers 7 bases. J was trimmed by 9 bases and V by 3 bases; bases with no gene match: 15. Germline V lookup: CDR1 SGHDT, CDR2 YYEEEE. The CDR3 contains 16 residues. The CDR3 bases are TGTGCCAGCAGCTCCAGCGGACAGGTAGGATTCAGTGAGCAGTTCTTC. This translates into CASSSSGQVGFSEQFF.

This chain joins TRBV11-2 and TRBJ2-7, with D hard to call. V was shortened by 2 bases and J by 5 bases, with 25 bases between the two germline ends. Germline loops: CDR1 SGHAT, CDR2 FQNNGV. The CDR3 consists of 18 residues. CDR3 nucleotide sequence: TGTGCCAGCAGCTTACCGAACCGCTCTCCGAGACCTCGGAACGAGCAGTACTTC. It codes for CASSLPNRSPRPRNEQYF.

The chain employs TRBV19 and TRBJ2-7; 8 bases match TRBD2. The CDR3 is 13 residues long. In germline, CDR1 is LNHDA, CDR2 SQIVND (reference sequence). The V gene end was trimmed by 5 bases and the J gene end by 5 bases; junction bases not matched to a gene: 5. The CDR3 region is CASSAGRGNEQYF. The CDR3 nucleotides read TGTGCCAGTAGTGCCGGGAGGGGAAACGAGCAGTACTTC. Full variable domain (missing parts from reference TRBV19 and TRBJ2-7): DGGITQSPKYLFRKEGQNVTLSCEQNLNHDAMYWYRQDPGQGLRLIYYSQIVNDFQKGDIAEGYSVSREKKESFPLTVTSAQKNPTAFYLCASSAGRGNEQYFGPGTRLTVT.

The chain employs TRBV2 and TRBJ2-3; D assignment may be TRBD1 or TRBD2 (5 bases each). This CDR3 contains 12 residues. From germline, CDR1 is SNHLY and CDR2 FYNNEI. V lost 11 bases, J lost 6 bases, and 15 bases lay in between. The CDR3 loop is CAGGPHSDTQYF. CDR3 bases: TGTGCCGGGGGACCCCACTCGGATACGCAGTATTTT.

To note about this clone: A read error may produce the germline difference seen at one junction end. This chain links TRBV7-7 with TRBJ2-1; 8 bases are shared with TRBD2. The CDR3 totals 17 residues. CDR1 SSHAT and CDR2 FNYEAQ come from the germline V gene (reference sequence). This CDR3 is CASSWGTRPASYNEQFF. CDR3 bases: TGTGCTAGCAGCTGGGGGACTAGACCGGCTTCCTACAATGAGCAGTTCTTC.

This clone appeared a few times. The CDR3 here is CASSGTGTISNQPQHF. CDR3 nucleotides: TGTGCCAGCTCCGGGACAGGGACAATAAGCAATCAGCCCCAGCATTTT. V is TRBV18 and J is TRBJ1-5; the match to TRBD1 covers 9 bases. J gave up 1 base and V 6 bases, and 7 bases lay outside the gene matches. CDR3 size: 16 residues. Germline CDR1 and CDR2: KGHSH and LQKENI.

The chain joins TRBV7-9 to TRBJ2-7; D gene uncertain. Germline V gene sequence: CDR1 SEHNR, CDR2 FQNEAQ (reference sequence). This CDR3 is built from 12 residues. V lost 5 bases, J lost 2 bases, and 7 bases lay in between. The CDR3 DNA reads as TGTGCCAGCAGCCCACGGGCCTACGAGCAGTACTTC. Encoded protein: CASSPRAYEQYF. Full variable domain (outside the CDR3, taken from reference TRBV7-9 and TRBJ2-7): DTGVSQNPRHKITKRGQNVTFRCDPISEHNRLYWYRQTLGQGPEFLTYFQNEAQLEKSRLLSDRFSAERPKGSFSTLEIQRTEQGDSAMYLCASSPRAYEQYFGPGTRLTVT.

This sequence joins TRBV13 and TRBJ2-1; D is possibly TRBD2 (5 bases). V shed 2 bases and J shed 2 bases, with 13 bases lying between them. The CDR3 consists of 16 residues. Germline V lookup: CDR1 PRHDT, CDR2 FYEKMQ (reference sequence). The CDR3: CASSLQTGIPYNEQFF. The CDR3 DNA reads as TGTGCCAGCAGCTTACAGACGGGAATCCCCTACAATGAGCAGTTCTTC.

The chain is built from TRBV19 and TRBJ1-5; D ambiguous. Trimming removed 4 bases at V and 0 bases at J, with 4 bases between. The germline CDR1 and CDR2 sequences are LNHDA and SQIVND (reference sequence). There are 13 residues in the CDR3. The DNA of the CDR3 is TGTGCCAGTAGTAGCTTTAGCAATCAGCCCCAGCATTTT. Translated: CASSSFSNQPQHF.

The chain has TRBV5-5 and TRBJ2-5; D uncertain. The CDR3 spans 14 residues. CDR1 and CDR2 (germline): SGHKS, YYEKEE (reference sequence). The V end lost 9 bases, the J end lost 0 bases, and 15 bases lay between the germline ends. In DNA form, the CDR3 reads TGTGCCACCCAAAACGCGGCGTACCAAGAGACCCAGTACTTC. It yields the protein CATQNAAYQETQYF.

This chain links TRBV25-1 with TRBJ2-5; 9 bases agree with TRBD1. CDR3 length: 12 residues. CDR1 is MGHDK and CDR2 is SYGVNS in the germline V gene. With V trimmed by 6 bases and J by 4 bases, 0 bases remained unmatched. CDR3 sequence (DNA): TGTGCCAGCAGACAGGGGGCAGAGACCCAGTACTTC. It translates to CASRQGAETQYF.

The rearrangement joins TRBV2 to TRBJ2-1; the match to TRBD2 covers 7 bases. Germline V CDR1 and CDR2: SNHLY, FYNNEI. This CDR3 has 13 residues. CDR3 in amino acids: CASGGSPYNEQFF. The CDR3 DNA is TGTGCGAGCGGCGGGAGCCCCTACAATGAGCAGTTCTTC.

The chain carries TRBV10-3 and TRBJ2-5, with 10 positions matching TRBD2. The J call may be faulty, since TRBJ2-7 better matches the DNA end. The CDR3 runs to 17 residues. The germline CDR1 and CDR2 sequences are ENHRY and SYGVKD. The CDR3 DNA follows: TGTGCCATCAGTGAGTCGATAAAGCGGGAGGGCCTGGACGAGCAGTACTTC. Translating gives CAISESIKREGLDEQYF.

The rearrangement joins TRBV4-2 to TRBJ2-1, with TRBD2 matching 12 bases. J lost 7 bases, V lost 4 bases, and 11 bases had no gene match. The CDR3 loop spans 17 amino acids. Germline V CDR1 and CDR2: LGHNA, YNFKEQ. CDR3 protein: CASSPQHPSGRGNEQFF. In DNA, the CDR3 is TGTGCCAGCAGCCCACAGCATCCTAGCGGGAGGGGGAATGAGCAGTTCTTC.

The chain has TRBV6-6 and TRBJ1-2; D is unresolved. The CDR3 runs to 11 residues. Germline CDR1 is MNHNY and CDR2 is SVGAGI (reference sequence). V was clipped by 9 bases and J by 3 bases, with 8 bases between them. As DNA, the CDR3 is TGTGCCAGTTTAAAGGACTATGGCTACACCTTC. It yields the protein CASLKDYGYTF.

This rearrangement joins TRBV30 to TRBJ1-1; TRBD1 is a possible D gene (5 bases). The CDR3 is 12 amino acids. The germline CDR1 and CDR2 sequences are GTSNPN and SVGIG (reference sequence). Trimming shortened V by 7 bases and J by 12 bases, and 21 bases separated the two germline ends. The CDR3 loop reads CAFYDSPTLSFF. In DNA form, the CDR3 reads TGTGCCTTTTACGACAGCCCCACGTTATCTTTCTTT. Supplemented by reference TRBV30 and TRBJ1-1, the full variable domain reads SQTIHQWPATLVQPVGSPLSLECTVEGTSNPNLYWYRQAAGRGLQLLFYSVGIGQISSEVPQNLSASRPQDRQFILSSKKLLLSDSGFYLCAFYDSPTLSFFGQGTRLTVV.

The chain links TRBV27 to TRBJ2-5, with TRBD2 as a possible D gene (5 bases). Germline CDR1 is MNHEY and CDR2 is SMNVEV (reference sequence). V was shortened by 5 bases and J by 5 bases, with 18 bases between the two germline ends. The CDR3 consists of 15 residues. The CDR3 nucleotides are TGTGCCAGCAGTCAATTCCCCGCGGAGGACGAGACCCAGTACTTC. The encoded protein is CASSQFPAEDETQYF.

The V and J genes are TRBV4-1 and TRBJ2-5; a weak D match, TRBD2 (7 bases). Trimming removed 1 base from V and 5 bases from J, with 20 bases in between. The CDR3 has 17 amino acids. Germline CDR1 reads MGHRA; CDR2 reads YSYEKL. Here the CDR3 reads CASSQVPTGGAYETQYF. For the CDR3, the DNA is TGCGCCAGCAGCCAAGTCCCCACGGGGGGCGCGTATGAGACCCAGTACTTC.

The chain has TRBV5-6 and TRBJ1-2; D perhaps matches TRBD1 (5 bases). The germline V and J ends were trimmed by 5 bases and 0 bases, with 8 bases remaining between them. This CDR3 is 13 amino acids long. Germline lookup yields CDR1 SGHDT and CDR2 YYEEEE. This CDR3 reads CASSRQSNYGYTF. CDR3 in DNA: TGTGCCAGCAGTCGACAGTCTAACTATGGCTACACCTTC.

The chain carries TRBV6-5 and TRBJ2-7; 9 nucleotides match TRBD2. V shed 0 bases, J shed 2 bases, and the junction held 2 bases outside the gene matches. Germline CDR1 is MNHEY and CDR2 is SVGAGI. The CDR3 loop spans 15 amino acids. The chain's CDR3 is CASSYSTSGPYEQYF. CDR3 bases: TGTGCCAGCAGTTACTCGACTAGCGGCCCCTACGAGCAGTACTTC.

The chain joins TRBV11-2 to TRBJ2-7, with 9 positions matching TRBD2. Losses at the gene ends were 5 bases for V and 2 bases for J; bases not matched to a gene: 7. Germline assignment: CDR1 SGHAT and CDR2 FQNNGV. This CDR3 spans 15 amino acids. In DNA, the CDR3 is TGTGCCAGCAGCGGTGAGGCGGGAGGGCCCTACGAGCAGTACTTC. Translated: CASSGEAGGPYEQYF. The variable domain in full, completed from reference TRBV11-2 and TRBJ2-7, reads EAGVAQSPRYKIIEKRQSVAFWCNPISGHATLYWYQQILGQGPKLLIQFQNNGVVDDSQLPKDRFSAERLKGVDSTLKIQPAKLEDSAVYLCASSGEAGGPYEQYFGPGTRLTVT.

This rearrangement joins TRBV5-1 to TRBJ2-5; D uncertain. Germline V CDR1 and CDR2: SGHRS, YFSETQ. V was cut by 5 bases and J by 4 bases, with 12 bases left in between. The CDR3 loop spans 13 amino acids. The CDR3 reads CASSFARSETQYF. As DNA, the CDR3 is TGCGCCAGCAGTTTCGCCCGTTCAGAGACCCAGTACTTC.

DNA of the CDR3: TGTGCCAGCAGTTACTCGACAGGGGTGTCGAACAATGAGCAGTTCTTC. Protein: CASSYSTGVSNNEQFF. The chain combines TRBV6-5 with TRBJ2-1, with TRBD1 identical over 8 bases. There are 16 residues in the CDR3. CDR1 and CDR2 from the germline V gene are MNHEY and SVGAGI. The junction had 6 bases not matched to a gene; V was cut back by 0 bases and J by 5 bases.

V and J are TRBV7-9 and TRBJ2-3; D not certain. This CDR3 region has 10 residues. V lost 7 bases to trimming and J lost 2 bases, with 1 base between them. Germline V gives CDR1 SEHNR, CDR2 FQNEAQ (reference sequence). The CDR3 DNA reads TGTGCCAGCACCACAGATACGCAGTATTTT. This codes for CASTTDTQYF.

This rearrangement joins TRBV2 to TRBJ1-1, with 9 nucleotides matching TRBD1. Germline V gene data show CDR1 as SNHLY and CDR2 as FYNNEI. This CDR3 spans 14 amino acids. J was trimmed by 6 bases and V by 7 bases; bases with no gene match: 9. The CDR3 sequence: CASTLGQGFAEAFF. The CDR3 DNA is TGTGCCAGCACTTTAGGACAGGGGTTCGCTGAAGCTTTCTTT.

The chain uses TRBV10-3 and TRBJ2-7; no reliable D call. CDR1 is ENHRY, CDR2 SYGVKD, per germline. This CDR3 has 15 residues. Trimming left V 2 bases short and J 0 bases short, with 11 bases between. CDR3: CAISEVVSSSYEQYF. For the CDR3, the DNA is TGTGCCATCAGTGAGGTTGTCTCTAGCTCCTACGAGCAGTACTTC.

The chain is built from TRBV5-4 and TRBJ2-5, with D perhaps TRBD2 (6 bases). Trimming shortened V by 0 bases and J by 5 bases, and 14 bases separated the two germline ends. The CDR3 extends over 15 amino acids. Looked up from germline, CDR1 is SGHNT and CDR2 is YYREEE (reference sequence). In nucleotides, the CDR3 is TGTGCCAGCAGCTTGGCGGGACTTGCGCGGGAGACCCAGTACTTC. Its protein product is CASSLAGLARETQYF.

The chain links TRBV28 to TRBJ1-5, with D possibly matching TRBD1 (5 bases). The CDR3 contains 15 residues. V shed 6 bases and J shed 0 bases, with 12 bases lying between them. Germline loops: CDR1 MDHEN, CDR2 SYDVKM. Written as DNA, the CDR3 is TGTGCCAGCAGCCAAGCAGGGAATAGCAATCAGCCCCAGCATTTT. It translates to CASSQAGNSNQPQHF.